This entry is about one T cell receptor beta chain. The antigen is undetermined. This table comes from immunoSEQ multiplex PCR, and its TCRdb copy is limited to in-frame clones, with some not included. The top ten clones hold 0.3% to 0.4% of a sample with some 2,500,000 clones, just under 95% of them seen once. This sample is part of a study of shared clonotypes between healthy human individuals. Across the whole study: Each donor's CD8 memory used one plate, CD8 naive two, each CD4 subset three. Study observations and caveats: Unshared clonotypes carried lower generation probabilities than those common to all four donors.

The CDR3 has 17 residues. V was clipped by 4 bases and J by 2 bases, with 19 bases between them. Germline assignment: CDR1 SGHRS and CDR2 YFSETQ. The sample comprised naive CD4+ T cells from PBMCs. The subset denotes: CD45RA+ positively selected. This chain links TRBV5-1 with TRBJ2-4; D assignment may be TRBD1 or TRBD2 (5 bases each). The source is a man younger than 30 in good health. Some clones in this sample may be carry-over from other donors' samples. This CDR3 is CASSGSGTLNPKNIQYF. CDR3 nucleotides: TGCGCCAGCAGCGGGTCCGGGACCCTGAATCCCAAAAACATTCAGTACTTC.